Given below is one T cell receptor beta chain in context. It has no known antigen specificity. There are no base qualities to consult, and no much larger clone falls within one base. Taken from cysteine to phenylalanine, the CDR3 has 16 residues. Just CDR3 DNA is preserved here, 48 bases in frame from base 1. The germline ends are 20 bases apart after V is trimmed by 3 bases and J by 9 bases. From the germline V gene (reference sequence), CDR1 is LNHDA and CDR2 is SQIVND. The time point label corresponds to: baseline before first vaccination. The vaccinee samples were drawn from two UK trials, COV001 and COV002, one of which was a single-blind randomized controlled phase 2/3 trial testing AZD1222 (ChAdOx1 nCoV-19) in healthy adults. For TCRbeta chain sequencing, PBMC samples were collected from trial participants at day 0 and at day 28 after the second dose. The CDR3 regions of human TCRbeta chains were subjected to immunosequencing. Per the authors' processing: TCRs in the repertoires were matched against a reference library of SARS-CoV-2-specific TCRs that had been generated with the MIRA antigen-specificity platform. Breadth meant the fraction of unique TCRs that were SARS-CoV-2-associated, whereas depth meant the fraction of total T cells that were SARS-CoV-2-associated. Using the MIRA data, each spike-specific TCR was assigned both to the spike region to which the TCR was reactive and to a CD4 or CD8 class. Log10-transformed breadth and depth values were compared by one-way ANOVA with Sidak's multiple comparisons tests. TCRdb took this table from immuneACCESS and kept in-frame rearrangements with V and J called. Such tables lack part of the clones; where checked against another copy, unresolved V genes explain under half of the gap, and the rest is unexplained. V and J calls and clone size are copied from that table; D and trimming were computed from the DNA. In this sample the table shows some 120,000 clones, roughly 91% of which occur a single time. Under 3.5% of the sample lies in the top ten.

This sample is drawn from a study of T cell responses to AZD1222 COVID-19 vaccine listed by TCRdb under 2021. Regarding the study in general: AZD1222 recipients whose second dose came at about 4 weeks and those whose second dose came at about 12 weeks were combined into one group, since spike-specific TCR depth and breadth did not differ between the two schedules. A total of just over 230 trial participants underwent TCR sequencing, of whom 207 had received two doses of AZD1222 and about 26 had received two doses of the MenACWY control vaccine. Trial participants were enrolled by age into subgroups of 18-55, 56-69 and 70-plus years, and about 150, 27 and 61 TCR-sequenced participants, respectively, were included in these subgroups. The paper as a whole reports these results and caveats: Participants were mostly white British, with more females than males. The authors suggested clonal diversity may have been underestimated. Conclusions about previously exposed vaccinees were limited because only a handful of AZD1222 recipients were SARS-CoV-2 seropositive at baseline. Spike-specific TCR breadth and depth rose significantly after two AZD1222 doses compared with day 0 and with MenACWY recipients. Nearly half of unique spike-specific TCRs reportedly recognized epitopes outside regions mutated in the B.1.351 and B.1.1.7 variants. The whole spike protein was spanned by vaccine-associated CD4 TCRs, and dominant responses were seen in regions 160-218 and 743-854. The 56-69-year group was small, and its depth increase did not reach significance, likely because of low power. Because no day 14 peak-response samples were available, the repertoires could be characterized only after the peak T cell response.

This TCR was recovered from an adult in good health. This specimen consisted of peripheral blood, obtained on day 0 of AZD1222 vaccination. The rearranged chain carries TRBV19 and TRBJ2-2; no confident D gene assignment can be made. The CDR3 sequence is CASSIQPEVSSRELFF. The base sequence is TGTGCCAGTAGTATCCAGCCTGAGGTTTCGTCCCGGGAGCTGTTTTTT. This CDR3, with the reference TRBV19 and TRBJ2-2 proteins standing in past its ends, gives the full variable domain DGGITQSPKYLFRKEGQNVTLSCEQNLNHDAMYWYRQDPGQGLRLIYYSQIVNDFQKGDIAEGYSVSREKKESFPLTVTSAQKNPTAFYLCASSIQPEVSSRELFFGEGSRLTVL.